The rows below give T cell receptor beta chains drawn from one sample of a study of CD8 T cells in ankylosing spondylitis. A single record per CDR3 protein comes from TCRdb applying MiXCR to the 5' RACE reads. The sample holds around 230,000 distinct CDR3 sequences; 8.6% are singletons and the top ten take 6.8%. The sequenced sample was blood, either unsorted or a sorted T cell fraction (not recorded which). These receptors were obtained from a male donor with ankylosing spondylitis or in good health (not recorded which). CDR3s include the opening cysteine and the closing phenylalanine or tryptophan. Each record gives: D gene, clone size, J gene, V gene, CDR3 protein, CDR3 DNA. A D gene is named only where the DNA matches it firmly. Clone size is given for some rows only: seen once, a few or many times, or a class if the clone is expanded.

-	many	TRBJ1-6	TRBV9	CASSVAGEAPLHF	TGTGCCAGCAGCGTAGCGGGAGAGGCACCCCTCCACTTT
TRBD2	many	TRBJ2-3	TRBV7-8	CASSPSGGAIYTQYF	TGTGCCAGCAGTCCTAGCGGGGGGGCCATTTATACGCAGTATTTT
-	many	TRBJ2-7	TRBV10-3	CAISESGTQGGREQYF	TGTGCCATCAGTGAGTCGGGCACCCAGGGTGGTCGAGAGCAGTACTTC
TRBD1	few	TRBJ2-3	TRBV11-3	CASSLADRAGADTQYF	TGTGCCAGCAGCTTAGCGGACAGGGCAGGAGCAGATACGCAGTATTTT
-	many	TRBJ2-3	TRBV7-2	CASSFGRDGTQYF	TGTGCCAGCAGCTTCGGCCGAGATGGTACGCAGTATTTT
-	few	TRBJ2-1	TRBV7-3	CASTPTPEPPYNEQFF	TGTGCCAGCACCCCGACCCCGGAGCCCCCCTACAATGAGCAGTTCTTC
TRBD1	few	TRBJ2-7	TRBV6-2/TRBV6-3	CASRRTGVSYEQYF	TGTGCCAGCAGAAGGACAGGGGTATCCTACGAGCAGTACTTC
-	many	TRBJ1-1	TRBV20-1	CSARDPQGFTEAFF	TGCAGTGCTAGAGACCCCCAGGGATTTACTGAAGCTTTCTTT
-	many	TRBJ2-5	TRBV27	CASTTGRGETQYF	TGTGCCAGCACTACAGGGAGAGGGGAGACCCAGTACTTC
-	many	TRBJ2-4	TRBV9	CASRTSGNIQYF	TGTGCCAGCAGGACCAGCGGAAACATTCAGTACTTC
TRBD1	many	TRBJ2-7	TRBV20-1	CSARDSSTYEQYF	TGCAGTGCTCGGGACAGTTCCACCTACGAGCAGTACTTC
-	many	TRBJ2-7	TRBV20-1	CSARDPRAQSEQYF	TGCAGTGCTAGAGATCCCCGAGCGCAAAGCGAGCAGTACTTC
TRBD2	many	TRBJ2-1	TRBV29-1	CSVEGLAGDNEQFF	TGCAGCGTTGAGGGACTAGCGGGAGACAATGAGCAGTTCTTC
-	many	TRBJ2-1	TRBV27	CASSTLGGRGLDEQFF	TGTGCCAGCAGTACACTCGGGGGGCGCGGGTTGGATGAGCAGTTCTTC
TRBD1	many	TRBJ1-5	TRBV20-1	CSAENRDSDNQPQHF	TGCAGTGCTGAGAACCGGGACAGCGACAATCAGCCCCAGCATTTT
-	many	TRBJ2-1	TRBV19	CASSEQFNEQFF	TGTGCCAGTAGCGAACAGTTCAATGAGCAGTTCTTC
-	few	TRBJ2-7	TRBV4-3	CASSHFTTESYEQYF	TGCGCCAGCAGCCACTTTACCACAGAATCCTACGAGCAGTACTTC
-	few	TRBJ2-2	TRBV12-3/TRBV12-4	CASSPRGGRTGELFF	TGTGCCAGCAGTCCGAGGGGGGGCCGGACCGGGGAGCTGTTTTTT
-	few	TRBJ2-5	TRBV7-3	CASSLMGGPQETQYF	TGTGCCAGCAGCTTAATGGGTGGACCCCAAGAGACCCAGTACTTC
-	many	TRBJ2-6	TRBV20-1	CSARDGAGANVLTF	TGCAGTGCTAGAGATGGGGCTGGGGCCAACGTCCTGACTTTC
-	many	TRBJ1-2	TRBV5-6	CASSLGPGGYTF	TGTGCCAGCAGCTTGGGACCAGGCGGCTACACCTTC
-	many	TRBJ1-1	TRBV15	CATSRDLRPEAFF	TGTGCCACCAGCAGAGATCTCCGCCCTGAAGCTTTCTTT
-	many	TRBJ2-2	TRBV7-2	CASSSQRNTGELFF	TGTGCCAGCAGCTCGCAAAGAAACACCGGGGAGCTGTTTTTT
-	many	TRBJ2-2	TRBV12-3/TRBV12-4	CASSFGLTSNTGELFF	TGTGCCAGCAGTTTCGGGCTAACTTCGAACACCGGGGAGCTGTTTTTT
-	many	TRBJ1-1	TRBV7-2	CASSLNPGTEAFF	TGTGCCAGCAGCTTAAACCCTGGCACTGAAGCTTTCTTT
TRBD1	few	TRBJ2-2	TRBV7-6	CASSSQGRNTGELFF	TGTGCCAGCAGCTCACAGGGGCGGAACACCGGGGAGCTGTTTTTT
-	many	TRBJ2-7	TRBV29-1	CSVVSGTATGEQYF	TGCAGTGTTGTCTCCGGCACAGCGACGGGGGAGCAGTACTTC
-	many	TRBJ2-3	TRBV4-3	CASSQVGGHSGPDTQYF	TGCGCCAGCAGCCAAGTGGGAGGCCACTCGGGCCCAGATACGCAGTATTTT
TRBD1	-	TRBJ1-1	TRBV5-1	CASSPGTDPEAFF	TGCGCCAGCAGCCCAGGGACAGACCCTGAAGCTTTCTTT
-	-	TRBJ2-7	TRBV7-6	CASSLESAGRHEQYF	TGTGCCAGCAGCCTTGAATCGGCGGGCAGACACGAGCAGTACTTC
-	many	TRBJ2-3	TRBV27	CASSLWAALTDTQYF	TGTGCCAGCAGTTTATGGGCAGCTCTGACAGATACGCAGTATTTT
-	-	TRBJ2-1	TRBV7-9	CASSLLGSSYSEQFF	TGTGCCAGCAGCTTACTCGGGAGCTCCTACAGTGAGCAGTTCTTC
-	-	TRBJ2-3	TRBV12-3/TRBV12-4	CASSLGGEPTDTQYF	TGTGCCAGCAGTTTAGGGGGGGAGCCCACAGATACGCAGTATTTT
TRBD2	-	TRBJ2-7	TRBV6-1	CASRIAGGPKFYEQSF	TGTGCCAGCAGAATAGCGGGAGGCCCTAAGTTCTACGAGCAGTCCTTC
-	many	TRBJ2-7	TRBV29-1	CSVEDLTGLDSYEQYF	TGCAGCGTTGAAGATCTTACAGGGCTAGATTCCTACGAGCAGTACTTC
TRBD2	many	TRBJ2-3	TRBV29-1	CSVEGGRVPDTQYF	TGCAGCGTTGAGGGCGGGAGGGTCCCAGATACGCAGTATTTT
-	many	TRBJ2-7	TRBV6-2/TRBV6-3	CASSWAAPKAEQYF	TGTGCCAGCAGTTGGGCAGCCCCTAAGGCCGAGCAGTACTTC
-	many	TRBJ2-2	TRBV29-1	CSVETGGLNTGELFF	TGCAGCGTTGAAACTGGGGGCTTGAACACCGGGGAGCTGTTTTTT
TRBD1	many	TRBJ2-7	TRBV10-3	CAIRPGQGSYEQYF	TGTGCCATCAGACCGGGACAGGGAAGCTACGAGCAGTACTTC
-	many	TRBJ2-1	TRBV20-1	CSARPFGTREQFF	TGCAGTGCTAGACCCTTTGGGACCCGTGAGCAGTTCTTC
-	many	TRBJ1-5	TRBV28	CASSPTGRGNQPQHF	TGTGCCAGCAGCCCAACAGGGCGCGGCAATCAGCCCCAGCATTTT
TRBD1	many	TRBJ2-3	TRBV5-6	CASSSTGGLDTQYF	TGTGCCAGCAGCTCGACAGGGGGCTTAGATACGCAGTATTTT
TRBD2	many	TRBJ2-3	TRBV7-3	CASSGGPADTQYF	TGTGCCAGTAGCGGGGGCCCGGCAGATACGCAGTATTTT
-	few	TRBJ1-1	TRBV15	CATSREGRTVRNTEAFF	TGTGCCACCAGCAGAGAGGGACGGACAGTAAGGAACACTGAAGCTTTCTTT
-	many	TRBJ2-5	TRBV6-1	CATLGEVLEQETQYF	TGTGCCACCCTGGGTGAGGTGTTAGAACAAGAGACCCAGTACTTC
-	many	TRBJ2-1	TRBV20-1	CRAGLSNEQFF	TGCAGGGCCGGGCTGAGCAATGAGCAGTTCTTC